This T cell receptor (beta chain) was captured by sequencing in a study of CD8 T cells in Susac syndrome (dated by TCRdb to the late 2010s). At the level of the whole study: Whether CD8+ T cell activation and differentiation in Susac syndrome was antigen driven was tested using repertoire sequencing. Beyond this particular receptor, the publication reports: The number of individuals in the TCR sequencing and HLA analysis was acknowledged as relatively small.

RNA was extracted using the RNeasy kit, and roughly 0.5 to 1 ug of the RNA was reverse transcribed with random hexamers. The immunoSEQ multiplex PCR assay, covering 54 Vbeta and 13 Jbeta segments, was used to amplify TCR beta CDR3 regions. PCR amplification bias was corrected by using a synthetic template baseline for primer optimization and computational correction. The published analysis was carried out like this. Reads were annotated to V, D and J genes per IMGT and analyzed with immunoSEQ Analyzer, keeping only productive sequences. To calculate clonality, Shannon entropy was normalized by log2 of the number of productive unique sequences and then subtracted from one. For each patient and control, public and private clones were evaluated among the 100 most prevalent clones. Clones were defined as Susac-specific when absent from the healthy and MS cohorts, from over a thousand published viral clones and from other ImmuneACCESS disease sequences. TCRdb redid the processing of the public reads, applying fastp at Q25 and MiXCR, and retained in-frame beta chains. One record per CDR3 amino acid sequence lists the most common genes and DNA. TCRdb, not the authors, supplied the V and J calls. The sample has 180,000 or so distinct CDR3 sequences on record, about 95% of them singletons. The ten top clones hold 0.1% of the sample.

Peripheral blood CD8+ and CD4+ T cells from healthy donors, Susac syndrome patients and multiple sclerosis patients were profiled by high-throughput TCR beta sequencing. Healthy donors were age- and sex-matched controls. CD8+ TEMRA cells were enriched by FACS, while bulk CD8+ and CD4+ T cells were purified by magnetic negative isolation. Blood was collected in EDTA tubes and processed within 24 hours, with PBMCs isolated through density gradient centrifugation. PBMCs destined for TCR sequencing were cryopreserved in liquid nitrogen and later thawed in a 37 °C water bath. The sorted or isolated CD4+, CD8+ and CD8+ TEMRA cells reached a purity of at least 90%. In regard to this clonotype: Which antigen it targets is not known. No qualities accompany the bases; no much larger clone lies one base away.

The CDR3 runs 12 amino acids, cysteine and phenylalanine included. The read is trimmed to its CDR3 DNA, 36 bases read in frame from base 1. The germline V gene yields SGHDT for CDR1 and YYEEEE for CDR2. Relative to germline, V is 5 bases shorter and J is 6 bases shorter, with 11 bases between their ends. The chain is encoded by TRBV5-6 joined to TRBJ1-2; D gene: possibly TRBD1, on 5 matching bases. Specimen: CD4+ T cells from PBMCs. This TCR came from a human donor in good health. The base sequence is TGTGCCAGCAGTCGGGGGAGGGATGGCTACACCTTC. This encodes CASSRGRDGYTF.